What follows describes a single T cell receptor (beta chain). Its antigen is unknown. Random-hexamer reverse transcription was applied to about 0.5 to 1 ug RNA. Amplification of TCR beta CDR3 across 54 Vbeta and 13 Jbeta was performed with immunoSEQ multiplex PCR. TCRdb re-derived calls from the immunoSEQ multiplex PCR reads in MiXCR, one entry per CDR3 protein. The table has approximately 160,000 distinct CDR3 sequences, 80% to 95% seen once. Peripheral blood CD8+ and CD4+ T cells were profiled by TCR beta sequencing. The source of the sample is a study of CD8 T cells in Susac syndrome. Study-level findings and limits: The study's TCR sequencing and HLA analysis covered a relatively small number of individuals, and the study acknowledged this.

Per germline, CDR1 SGHRS and CDR2 YFSETQ. Trimming took 2 bases from V and 0 from J, leaving 12 bases between them. CDR3 size: 17 residues. The specimen was CD4+ T cells from PBMCs. The TCR was taken from a human donor with multiple sclerosis. This rearrangement joins TRBV5-1 to TRBJ2-6; D may correspond to TRBD1 or TRBD2 (5 bases each). CDR3 coding DNA: TGCGCCAGCAGCTTTCAGGGACCCGGCTCTGGGGCCAACGTCCTGACTTTC. Translating it yields CASSFQGPGSGANVLTF.